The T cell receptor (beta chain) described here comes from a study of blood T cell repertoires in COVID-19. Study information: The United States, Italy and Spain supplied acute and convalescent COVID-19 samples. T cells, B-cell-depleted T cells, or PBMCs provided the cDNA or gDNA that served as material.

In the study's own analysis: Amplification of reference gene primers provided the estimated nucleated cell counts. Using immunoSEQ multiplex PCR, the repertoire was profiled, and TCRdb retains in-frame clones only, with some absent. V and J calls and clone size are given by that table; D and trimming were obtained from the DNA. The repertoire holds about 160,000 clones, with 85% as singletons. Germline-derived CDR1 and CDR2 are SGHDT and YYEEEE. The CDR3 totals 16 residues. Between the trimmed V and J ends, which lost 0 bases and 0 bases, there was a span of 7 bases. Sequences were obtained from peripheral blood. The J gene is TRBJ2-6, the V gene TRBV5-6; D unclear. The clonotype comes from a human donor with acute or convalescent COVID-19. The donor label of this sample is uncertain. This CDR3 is CASSLGVLSGANVLTF. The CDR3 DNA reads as TGTGCCAGCAGCTTGGGTGTTCTCTCTGGGGCCAACGTCCTGACTTTC.